Listed below are T cell receptor beta chains from one sample, sequenced in a study of shared clonotypes between healthy human individuals. Using immunoSEQ multiplex PCR, the repertoire was profiled, and TCRdb retains in-frame clones only, with some absent. This table holds under 600,000 clones, roughly four fifths found once. The sequenced sample was PBMCs. These receptors were taken from a woman between 35 and 50 years old in good health. Some clones in this sample may be carry-over from other donors' samples. The CDR3 runs from the conserved cysteine through the conserved F or W. The order of the fields is clone size, D gene, J gene, V gene, CDR3 protein, CDR3 DNA. D genes are given only for firm matches. Clone size is shown for a subset of rows, as once, few, many or a class of expanded clone.

clone size: few
D gene: .
J gene: TRBJ1-1
V gene: TRBV29-1
CDR3 protein: CSGRQGAGTEAFF
CDR3 DNA: TGCAGCGGACGTCAGGGTGCCGGCACTGAAGCTTTCTTT

clone size: .
D gene: TRBD2
J gene: TRBJ2-7
V gene: TRBV7-9
CDR3 protein: CASSPIPGLAKGGEQYF
CDR3 DNA: TGTGCCAGCAGCCCCATACCGGGACTAGCGAAGGGTGGCGAGCAGTACTTC

clone size: .
D gene: .
J gene: TRBJ1-1
V gene: TRBV7-9
CDR3 protein: CASSNQGKNTEAFF
CDR3 DNA: TGTGCCAGCAGCAATCAGGGGAAGAACACTGAAGCTTTCTTT

clone size: .
D gene: TRBD1
J gene: TRBJ2-7
V gene: TRBV4-3
CDR3 protein: CASSQDLAGTGAPYEQYF
CDR3 DNA: TGCGCCAGCAGCCAAGACCTAGCTGGGACAGGGGCACCCTACGAGCAGTACTTC

clone size: once
D gene: .
J gene: TRBJ2-5
V gene: TRBV5-6
CDR3 protein: CASSLVGIQETQYF
CDR3 DNA: TGTGCCAGCAGCTTGGTAGGAATCCAAGAGACCCAGTACTTC

clone size: .
D gene: TRBD1
J gene: TRBJ1-2
V gene: TRBV19
CDR3 protein: CASSNQDRGHGYTF
CDR3 DNA: TGTGCCAGTAGTAACCAGGACAGGGGGCATGGCTACACCTTC

clone size: .
D gene: .
J gene: TRBJ2-1
V gene: TRBV6-1
CDR3 protein: CASSEPYNEQFF
CDR3 DNA: TGTGCCAGCAGCGAACCCTACAATGAGCAGTTCTTC

clone size: .
D gene: TRBD2
J gene: TRBJ2-1
V gene: TRBV5-4
CDR3 protein: CASSLASGNNEQFF
CDR3 DNA: TGTGCCAGCAGCTTGGCTAGCGGGAACAATGAGCAGTTCTTC

clone size: .
D gene: TRBD2
J gene: TRBJ2-1
V gene: TRBV29-1
CDR3 protein: CSVSTSGNDNEQFF
CDR3 DNA: TGCAGCGTTTCGACTAGCGGGAACGACAATGAGCAGTTCTTC

clone size: .
D gene: .
J gene: TRBJ1-1
V gene: TRBV28
CDR3 protein: CASTPVGNTEAFF
CDR3 DNA: TGTGCCAGCACCCCGGTGGGGAACACTGAAGCTTTCTTT

clone size: few
D gene: TRBD2
J gene: TRBJ2-3
V gene: TRBV5-4
CDR3 protein: CASSLGSGSPRSTDTQYF
CDR3 DNA: TGTGCCAGCAGCTTGGGTAGCGGGAGTCCTCGGAGCACAGATACGCAGTATTTT

clone size: .
D gene: .
J gene: TRBJ2-1
V gene: TRBV27
CDR3 protein: CASSALATNGEQFF
CDR3 DNA: TGTGCCAGCAGTGCTCTAGCGACGAACGGTGAGCAGTTCTTC

clone size: .
D gene: TRBD1
J gene: TRBJ1-2
V gene: TRBV4-3
CDR3 protein: CASSQAGTGTVYGYTF
CDR3 DNA: TGCGCCAGCAGCCAAGCTGGGACAGGGACAGTCTATGGCTACACCTTC

clone size: .
D gene: .
J gene: TRBJ2-4
V gene: TRBV6-6
CDR3 protein: CASSSAAEGAKNIQYF
CDR3 DNA: TGTGCCAGCAGTTCGGCAGCGGAAGGGGCCAAAAACATTCAGTACTTC

clone size: .
D gene: TRBD2
J gene: TRBJ2-2
V gene: TRBV7-9
CDR3 protein: CASSSLAATGELFF
CDR3 DNA: TGTGCCAGCAGCTCGCTAGCGGCGACCGGGGAGCTGTTTTTT

clone size: .
D gene: TRBD1
J gene: TRBJ1-1
V gene: TRBV5-6
CDR3 protein: CASSAGQGTTEAFF
CDR3 DNA: TGTGCCAGCAGTGCGGGACAGGGAACCACTGAAGCTTTCTTT

clone size: .
D gene: TRBD1
J gene: TRBJ2-7
V gene: TRBV14
CDR3 protein: CASSQWATGTEQYF
CDR3 DNA: TGTGCCAGCAGCCAATGGGCGACAGGGACCGAGCAGTACTTC

clone size: .
D gene: .
J gene: TRBJ2-5
V gene: TRBV7-3
CDR3 protein: CASSLNSQETQYF
CDR3 DNA: TGTGCCAGCAGCTTAAACAGTCAAGAGACCCAGTACTTC

clone size: .
D gene: .
J gene: TRBJ1-4
V gene: TRBV4-1
CDR3 protein: CASSPSLRKIATNEKLFF
CDR3 DNA: TGCGCCAGCAGCCCAAGCTTACGGAAGATTGCAACTAATGAAAAACTGTTTTTT

clone size: .
D gene: TRBD1
J gene: TRBJ1-2
V gene: TRBV29-1
CDR3 protein: CSVEDRGYYGYTF
CDR3 DNA: TGCAGCGTTGAGGACAGGGGATACTATGGCTACACCTTC

clone size: .
D gene: .
J gene: TRBJ2-1
V gene: TRBV21-1
CDR3 protein: CASSKDKGGTNFFIPSYNEQFF
CDR3 DNA: TGTGCCAGCAGCAAAGACAAGGGCGGGACGAACTTTTTCATCCCCTCCTACAATGAGCAGTTCTTC

clone size: .
D gene: .
J gene: TRBJ1-5
V gene: TRBV7-8
CDR3 protein: CASSLGSGSNQPQHF
CDR3 DNA: TGTGCCAGCAGCTTAGGAAGTGGGAGCAATCAGCCCCAGCATTTT

clone size: few
D gene: .
J gene: TRBJ2-2
V gene: TRBV7-3
CDR3 protein: CASSHNTGELFF
CDR3 DNA: TGTGCCAGCAGCCATAACACCGGGGAGCTGTTTTTT

clone size: .
D gene: .
J gene: TRBJ1-2
V gene: TRBV2
CDR3 protein: CASSEGRTDGYTF
CDR3 DNA: TGTGCCAGCAGTGAGGGTCGAACCGATGGCTACACCTTC

clone size: many
D gene: .
J gene: TRBJ1-5
V gene: TRBV15
CDR3 protein: CATSRLGLGVSGNQPQHF
CDR3 DNA: TGTGCCACCAGCAGACTAGGGTTGGGAGTTTCGGGCAATCAGCCCCAGCATTTT

clone size: .
D gene: TRBD2
J gene: TRBJ2-1
V gene: TRBV4-1
CDR3 protein: CASSPVRLAGGSDNEQFF
CDR3 DNA: TGCGCCAGCAGCCCCGTACGCCTAGCGGGAGGGTCAGACAATGAGCAGTTCTTC

clone size: once
D gene: TRBD1
J gene: TRBJ1-3
V gene: TRBV30
CDR3 protein: CAWSPDRGLNTIYF
CDR3 DNA: TGTGCCTGGAGCCCCGACAGGGGGCTTAACACCATATATTTT

clone size: .
D gene: TRBD2
J gene: TRBJ2-1
V gene: TRBV27
CDR3 protein: CASSLASGSYNEQFF
CDR3 DNA: TGTGCCAGCAGTTTGGCTAGCGGCTCCTACAATGAGCAGTTCTTC

clone size: .
D gene: .
J gene: TRBJ1-2
V gene: TRBV14
CDR3 protein: CASSQVFNAGYTF
CDR3 DNA: TGTGCCAGCAGCCAAGTTTTTAACGCTGGCTACACCTTC

clone size: once
D gene: TRBD2
J gene: TRBJ2-7
V gene: TRBV27
CDR3 protein: CASSSRGVFRPYEQYF
CDR3 DNA: TGTGCCAGCAGTTCCCGGGGGGTTTTCAGACCCTACGAGCAGTACTTC

clone size: .
D gene: .
J gene: TRBJ2-7
V gene: TRBV27
CDR3 protein: CASSLGRGAYEQYF
CDR3 DNA: TGTGCCAGCAGTTTAGGGCGGGGCGCCTACGAGCAGTACTTC

clone size: .
D gene: .
J gene: TRBJ1-2
V gene: TRBV28
CDR3 protein: CASSLGEGGFYGYTF
CDR3 DNA: TGTGCCAGCAGTTTAGGAGAGGGGGGGTTCTATGGCTACACCTTC

clone size: .
D gene: TRBD1
J gene: TRBJ2-6
V gene: TRBV28
CDR3 protein: CASSPGGTGASGANVLTF
CDR3 DNA: TGTGCCAGCAGTCCCGGAGGGACAGGGGCTTCTGGGGCCAACGTCCTGACTTTC

clone size: few
D gene: .
J gene: TRBJ2-7
V gene: TRBV2
CDR3 protein: CAGFSTSYEQYF
CDR3 DNA: TGTGCCGGCTTTTCGACGTCCTACGAGCAGTACTTC

clone size: .
D gene: TRBD2
J gene: TRBJ2-1
V gene: TRBV5-1
CDR3 protein: CASSLGIGGSSYNEQFF
CDR3 DNA: TGCGCCAGCAGCTTGGGTATTGGCGGGAGCTCCTACAATGAGCAGTTCTTC

clone size: once
D gene: TRBD1
J gene: TRBJ1-4
V gene: TRBV29-1
CDR3 protein: CSVGWDSNEKLFF
CDR3 DNA: TGCAGCGTTGGATGGGACAGTAATGAAAAACTGTTTTTT

clone size: few
D gene: .
J gene: TRBJ2-7
V gene: TRBV16
CDR3 protein: CASSQSASAGYEQYF
CDR3 DNA: TGTGCCAGCAGCCAATCGGCCTCTGCGGGGTACGAGCAGTACTTC

clone size: once
D gene: TRBD1
J gene: TRBJ2-1
V gene: TRBV29-1
CDR3 protein: CSVANGLGGTGCIF
CDR3 DNA: TGCAGCGTTGCCAATGGTCTAGGGGGGACAGGGTGTATCTTC

clone size: .
D gene: .
J gene: TRBJ2-7
V gene: TRBV4-1
CDR3 protein: CASSQTRTLSSYEQYF
CDR3 DNA: TGCGCCAGCAGTCAGACCAGGACCTTAAGCTCCTACGAGCAGTACTTC